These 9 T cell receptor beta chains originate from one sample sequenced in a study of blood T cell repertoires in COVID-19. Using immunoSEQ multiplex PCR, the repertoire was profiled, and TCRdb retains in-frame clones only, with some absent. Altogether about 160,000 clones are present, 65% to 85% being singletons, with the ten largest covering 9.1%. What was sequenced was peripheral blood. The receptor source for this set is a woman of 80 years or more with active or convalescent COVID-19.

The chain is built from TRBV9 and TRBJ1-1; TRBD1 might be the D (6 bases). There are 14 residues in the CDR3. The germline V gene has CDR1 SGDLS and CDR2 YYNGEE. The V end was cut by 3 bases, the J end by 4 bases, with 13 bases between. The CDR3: CASSAHRGGTEAFF. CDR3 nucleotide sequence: TGTGCCAGCAGCGCCCATAGAGGGGGCACTGAAGCTTTCTTT.

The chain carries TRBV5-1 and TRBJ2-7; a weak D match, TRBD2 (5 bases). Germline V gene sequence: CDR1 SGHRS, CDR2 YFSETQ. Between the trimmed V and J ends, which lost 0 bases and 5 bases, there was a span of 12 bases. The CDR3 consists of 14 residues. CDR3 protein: CASSLASGGDEQYF. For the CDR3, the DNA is TGCGCCAGCAGCTTGGCGTCAGGAGGAGACGAGCAGTACTTC. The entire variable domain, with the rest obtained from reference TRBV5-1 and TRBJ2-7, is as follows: KAGVTQTPRYLIKTRGQQVTLSCSPISGHRSVSWYQQTPGQGLQFLFEYFSETQRNKGNFPGRFSGRQFSNSRSEMNVSTLELGDSALYLCASSLASGGDEQYFGPGTRLTVT.

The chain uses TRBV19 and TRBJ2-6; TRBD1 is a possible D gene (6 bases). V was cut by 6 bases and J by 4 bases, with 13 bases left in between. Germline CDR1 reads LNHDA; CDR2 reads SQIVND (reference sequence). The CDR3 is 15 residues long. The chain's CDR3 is CASRNTGTGANVLTF. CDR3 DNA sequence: TGTGCCAGTAGAAACACAGGGACCGGGGCCAACGTCCTGACTTTC.

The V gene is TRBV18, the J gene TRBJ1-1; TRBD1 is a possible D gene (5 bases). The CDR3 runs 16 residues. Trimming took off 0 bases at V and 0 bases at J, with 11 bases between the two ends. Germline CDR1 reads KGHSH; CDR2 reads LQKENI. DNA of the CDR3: TGTGCCAGCTCACCACCGGTGACAGCCCTGAACACTGAAGCTTTCTTT. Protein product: CASSPPVTALNTEAFF. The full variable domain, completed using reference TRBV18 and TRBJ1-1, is NAGVMQNPRHLVRRRGQEARLRCSPMKGHSHVYWYRQLPEEGLKFMVYLQKENIIDESGMPKERFSAEFPKEGPSILRIQQVVRGDSAAYFCASSPPVTALNTEAFFGQGTRLTVV.

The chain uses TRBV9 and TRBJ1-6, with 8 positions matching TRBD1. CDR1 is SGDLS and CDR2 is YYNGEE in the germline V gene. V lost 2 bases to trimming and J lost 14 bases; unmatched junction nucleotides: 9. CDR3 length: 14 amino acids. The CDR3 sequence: CASSVGQEKVTLHF. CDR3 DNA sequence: TGTGCCAGCAGCGTGGGACAGGAGAAGGTCACCCTCCACTTT.

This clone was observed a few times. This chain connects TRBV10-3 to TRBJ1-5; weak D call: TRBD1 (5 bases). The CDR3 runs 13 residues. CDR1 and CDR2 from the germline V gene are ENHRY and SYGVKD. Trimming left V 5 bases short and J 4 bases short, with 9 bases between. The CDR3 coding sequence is TGTGCCATCAGTCCGACAGCGAATCAGCCCCAGCATTTT. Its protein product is CAISPTANQPQHF.

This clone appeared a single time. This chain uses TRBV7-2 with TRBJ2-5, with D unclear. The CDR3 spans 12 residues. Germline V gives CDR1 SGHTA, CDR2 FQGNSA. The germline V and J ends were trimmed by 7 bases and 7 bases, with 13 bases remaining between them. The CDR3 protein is CASMAAAATQYF. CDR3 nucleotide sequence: TGTGCCAGCATGGCAGCTGCGGCGACCCAGTACTTC. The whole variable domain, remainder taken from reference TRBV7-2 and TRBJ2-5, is GAGVSQSPSNKVTEKGKDVELRCDPISGHTALYWYRQSLGQGLEFLIYFQGNSAPDKSGLPSDRFSAERTGGSVSTLTIQRTQQEDSAVYLCASMAAAATQYFGPGTRLLVL.

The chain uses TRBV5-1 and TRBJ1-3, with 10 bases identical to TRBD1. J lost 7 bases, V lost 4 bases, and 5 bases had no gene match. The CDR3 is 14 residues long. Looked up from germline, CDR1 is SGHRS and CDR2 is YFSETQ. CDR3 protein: CASSPGQGVNTIYF. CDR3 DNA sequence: TGCGCCAGCAGCCCCGGACAGGGGGTCAACACCATATATTTT.

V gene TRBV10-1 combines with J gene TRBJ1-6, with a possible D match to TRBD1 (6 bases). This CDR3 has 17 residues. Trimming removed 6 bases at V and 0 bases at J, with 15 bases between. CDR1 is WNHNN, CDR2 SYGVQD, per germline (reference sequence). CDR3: CASRNRQEISYNSPLHF. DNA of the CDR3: TGCGCCAGCAGAAACCGACAGGAAATCTCCTATAATTCACCCCTCCACTTT.